This paragraph covers one T cell receptor (beta chain) sequence. These data come from a study of CD8+ T cells in alopecia areata. Germline CDR1 SGHTA, CDR2 FQGNSA. Trimming removed 4 bases from V and 1 base from J, with 14 bases in between. The CDR3 extends over 15 amino acids. Extracted RNA was reverse transcribed into cDNA, the sequencing template. The assay was immunoSEQ multiplex PCR, and TCRdb's table has in-frame clones only and misses some. The top ten clones hold 6% to 7.5% of a sample with 10,000 to 15,000 clones, 55% to 80% of them seen once. Indicated treatment: oral pan-JAK inhibitor, 5-10 mg twice daily. Peripheral blood and lesional scalp punch biopsies were taken from alopecia areata patients.

This clonotype was obtained from a human donor with alopecia areata. Specimen: skin, collected at week 4, from a patient treated with tofacitinib. This chain links TRBV7-2 with TRBJ2-7; the D gene could be TRBD1 or TRBD2 (5 bases each). In nucleotides, the CDR3 is TGTGCCAGCAGCTCACGCCGGGACGGATCCTACGAGCAGTACTTC. Translating it yields CASSSRRDGSYEQYF.